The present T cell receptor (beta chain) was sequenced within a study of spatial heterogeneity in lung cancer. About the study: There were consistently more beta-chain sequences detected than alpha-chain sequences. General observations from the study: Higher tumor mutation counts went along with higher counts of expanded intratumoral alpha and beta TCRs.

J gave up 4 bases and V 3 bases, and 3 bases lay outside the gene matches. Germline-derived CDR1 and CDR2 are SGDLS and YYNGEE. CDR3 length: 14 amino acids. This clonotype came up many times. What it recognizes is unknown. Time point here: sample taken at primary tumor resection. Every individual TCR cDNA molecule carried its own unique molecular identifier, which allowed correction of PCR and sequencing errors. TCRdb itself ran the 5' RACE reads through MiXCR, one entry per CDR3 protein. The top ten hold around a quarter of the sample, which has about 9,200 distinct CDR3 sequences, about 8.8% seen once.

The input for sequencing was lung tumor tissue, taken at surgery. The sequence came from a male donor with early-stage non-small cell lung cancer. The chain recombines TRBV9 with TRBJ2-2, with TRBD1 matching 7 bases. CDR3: CASSARQGTGELFF. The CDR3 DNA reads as TGTGCCAGCAGCGCCCGACAGGGCACCGGGGAGCTGTTTTTT.